What follows are 26 T cell receptor beta chains derived from one specimen sequenced in a study of low-dose radiotherapy and immunotherapy resistance in tumors. Both TCRalpha and TCRbeta chains were reverse transcribed with V-gene-specific primers. The PCR that amplified TCRs ran for approximately 20 cycles, relying on a constant-region primer and a V-primer adapter. Each CDR3 protein is one row after TCRdb ran MiXCR on the reads. The table has over 9,500 distinct CDR3 sequences, less than 75% seen once. All receptors come from a human donor with advanced metastatic prostate, ovarian, gallbladder or colorectal cancer (not recorded which). This table probably holds off-target reads from a library built for another chain.

This clonotype has just a few counts. The V gene is TRBV7-2, the J gene TRBJ2-5; maybe TRBD1 (5 bases). Germline V gene lookup returns CDR1 SGHTA and CDR2 FQGNSA. This CDR3 region has 14 residues. The V end was cut by 1 base, the J end by 5 bases, with 11 bases between. In nucleotides, the CDR3 is TGTGCCAGCAGCTTAGATCAGGGTACGGAGACCCAGTACTTC. Its protein is CASSLDQGTETQYF.

The chain combines TRBV12-3 or TRBV12-4 with TRBJ2-7; no clear D gene. The V and J ends lost 3 bases and 2 bases respectively, with 5 bases between them. CDR3 length: 12 amino acids. CDR3 protein: CASSFLAYEQYF. The CDR3 nucleotides read TGTGCCAGCAGTTTTCTCGCCTACGAGCAGTACTTC.

This clonotype came up once. V usage is TRBV28 and J usage is TRBJ1-2, with a possible D match to TRBD1 (6 bases). The length of the CDR3 is 15 residues. V lost 7 bases to trimming and J lost 0 bases, with 15 bases between them. Germline CDR1 MDHEN, CDR2 SYDVKM. As DNA, the CDR3 is TGTGCCAGCACAGAACAGGGCCAAACTAACTATGGCTACACCTTC. Its protein is CASTEQGQTNYGYTF.

The J gene is TRBJ2-2, the V gene TRBV2; D assignment may be TRBD1 or TRBD2 (6 bases each). CDR1 SNHLY and CDR2 FYNNEI come from the germline V gene. V lost 7 bases and J lost 6, with 18 bases in between. The CDR3 sequence is 15 residues long. As DNA, the CDR3 is TGTGCCAGCATGCCGGGGGCGCGGGTATCCGGGGAGCTGTTTTTT. This codes for CASMPGARVSGELFF.

Here the CDR3 reads CATSRGAGTPNYGYTF. The CDR3 nucleotides are TGTGCCACCAGCAGAGGGGCAGGGACCCCTAACTATGGCTACACCTTC. The chain carries TRBV15 and TRBJ1-2; D is possibly TRBD1 (5 bases). The CDR3 runs 16 residues. The germline V gene has CDR1 LNHNV and CDR2 YYDKDF (reference sequence). The V gene lost 1 base and the J gene lost 0 bases, with 12 bases spanning the gap.

CDR3 loop: CATSEGTYGYTF. The CDR3 nucleotides read TGTGCCACCAGTGAGGGCACCTATGGCTACACCTTC. The rearrangement links TRBV24-1 to TRBJ1-2; D call uncertain. V lost 4 bases, J lost 4 bases, and 6 bases lay in between. Per germline, CDR1 KGHDR and CDR2 SFDVKD. This CDR3 is built from 12 residues.

V and J are TRBV12-3 or TRBV12-4 and TRBJ1-6; D remains ambiguous. The V end lost 3 bases, the J end lost 8 bases, and 5 bases lay between the germline ends. The CDR3 runs 12 residues. This CDR3 is CASSFSDSPLHF. The CDR3 region has the DNA TGTGCCAGCAGTTTCTCGGATTCACCCCTCCACTTT.

This chain uses TRBV5-6 with TRBJ2-1; D might be TRBD1 (6 bases). In germline, CDR1 is SGHDT, CDR2 YYEEEE. The ends were cut back, 4 bases at V and 5 bases at J, with 13 bases in the middle. This CDR3 has 14 amino acids. The chain's CDR3 is CASSTNTGNNEQFF. The CDR3 DNA sequence: TGTGCCAGCAGCACCAACACAGGGAACAATGAGCAGTTCTTC.

This sequence joins TRBV27 and TRBJ1-2; tentative D call: TRBD1 (5 bases). This CDR3 has 14 amino acids. Germline loops: CDR1 MNHEY, CDR2 SMNVEV (reference sequence). The germline V and J ends were trimmed by 4 bases and 0 bases, with 9 bases remaining between them. The CDR3 bases are TGTGCCAGCAGTTCCGGGGGTTCTAACTATGGCTACACCTTC. This codes for CASSSGGSNYGYTF.

The gene calls are TRBV2 and TRBJ2-7, with 7 bases lining up with TRBD1. Trimming at V came to 5 bases and at J to 0 bases, leaving 7 bases not matched to a gene. CDR1 and CDR2 from the germline V gene are SNHLY and FYNNEI. The CDR3 sequence is 15 residues long. The CDR3 protein is CASSPDRAVSYEQYF. The CDR3 nucleotides read TGTGCCAGCAGTCCAGACAGGGCTGTCTCCTACGAGCAGTACTTC.

The chain is built from TRBV7-8 and TRBJ2-2; TRBD2 matches at 10 bases. The CDR3 runs to 18 residues. The trim removed 1 base at V and 4 bases at J, leaving 9 bases unmatched. The germline CDR1 and CDR2 sequences are SGHVS and FQNEAQ. The CDR3 nucleotides read TGTGCCAGCAGCTTAGGCCCTAGCGGGAGCTCTCGCACCGGGGAGCTGTTTTTT. Protein sequence: CASSLGPSGSSRTGELFF. The whole variable domain, remainder taken from reference TRBV7-8 and TRBJ2-2, is GAGVSQSPRYKVAKRGQDVALRCDPISGHVSLFWYQQALGQGPEFLTYFQNEAQLDKSGLPSDRFFAERPEGSVSTLKIQRTQQEDSAVYLCASSLGPSGSSRTGELFFGEGSRLTVL.

The sample holds one count of this clonotype. This rearrangement joins TRBV6-8 to TRBJ2-1; 8 bases match TRBD2. After removal of 6 bases from V and 3 bases from J, the junction contained 4 bases not matched to a gene. CDR3 length equals 14 residues. Germline V gene sequence: CDR1 MNHGY, CDR2 SAAAGT. This CDR3 is CASSAGGLYNEQFF. Written as DNA, the CDR3 is TGTGCCAGCAGCGCGGGAGGCCTCTACAATGAGCAGTTCTTC.

The CDR3 DNA reads TGTGCCAGCACCGGACAGGGGTCGGTAGATACGCAGTATTTT. Translating it yields CASTGQGSVDTQYF. This chain links TRBV21-1 with TRBJ2-3; the table's D call TRBD1 went unverified against the DNA. TRBV21-1 is marked as a pseudogene. The CDR3 extends over 14 amino acids.

J is TRBJ2-1 and V is TRBV15; D unclear. Germline CDR1 is LNHNV and CDR2 is YYDKDF (reference sequence). The CDR3 spans 15 residues. Trimming removed 5 bases at V and 0 bases at J, with 11 bases between. Here the CDR3 reads CATSGLLSSYNEQFF. CDR3 DNA: TGTGCCACCAGCGGATTGTTAAGCTCCTACAATGAGCAGTTCTTC.

The chain employs TRBV7-2 and TRBJ2-5; a possible D gene is TRBD2 (6 bases). The CDR3 sequence is 14 residues long. V was trimmed by 0 bases and J by 5 bases, leaving 10 bases between them. Per the germline V gene, CDR1 is SGHTA and CDR2 is FQGNSA. CDR3 bases: TGTGCCAGCAGCTTAGCAGGTCGGGAGGAGACCCAGTACTTC. As protein: CASSLAGREETQYF.

The chain links TRBV5-1 to TRBJ2-2; 10 positions match TRBD2. Germline V lookup: CDR1 SGHRS, CDR2 YFSETQ. The CDR3 loop spans 17 amino acids. V was pared by 3 bases and J by 2 bases, with 7 bases of the junction left unmatched. CDR3 nucleotide sequence: TGCGCCAGCAGCTCCCTCCCTAGCGGGGGTAACACCGGGGAGCTGTTTTTT. It encodes CASSSLPSGGNTGELFF.

The CDR3 reads CASSVVQAENTEAFF. The DNA of the CDR3 is TGTGCCAGCAGCGTAGTACAGGCCGAGAACACTGAAGCTTTCTTT. The rearrangement uses TRBV9 and TRBJ1-1; possible D gene TRBD1, 5 bases. Per germline, CDR1 SGDLS and CDR2 YYNGEE. Trimming took off 0 bases at V and 1 base at J, with 10 bases between the two ends. CDR3 length: 15 residues.

The J gene is TRBJ2-4, the V gene TRBV2, with D perhaps given as TRBD1 or TRBD2 (5 bases each). The CDR3 has 15 amino acids. Germline V CDR1 and CDR2: SNHLY, FYNNEI. V lost 1 base and J 0 bases, leaving 7 bases between the germline ends. The CDR3 nucleotides read TGTGCCAGCAGTGAAGGGGGGATAGCCAAAAACATTCAGTACTTC. It yields the protein CASSEGGIAKNIQYF.

The CDR3 here is CASSQDGLSSGANVLTF. CDR3 sequence (DNA): TGCGCCAGCAGCCAAGATGGGCTGAGCTCTGGGGCCAACGTCCTGACTTTC. This chain links TRBV4-1 with TRBJ2-6; D ambiguous. Germline-derived CDR1 and CDR2 are MGHRA and YSYEKL. There are 17 residues in the CDR3. With 0 bases removed from V and 0 bases from J, the gap between germline ends came to 9 bases.

This chain uses TRBV11-2 with TRBJ1-5; D call uncertain. There are 16 residues in the CDR3. Germline V gives CDR1 SGHAT, CDR2 FQNNGV. V lost 4 bases and J 2 bases, leaving 15 bases between the germline ends. The CDR3, as DNA: TGTGCCAGCAGCTCGTCGTCCGGGATGGGCAATCAGCCCCAGCATTTT. Translating gives CASSSSSGMGNQPQHF. Together with reference TRBV11-2 and TRBJ1-5, the CDR3 gives the full variable domain: EAGVAQSPRYKIIEKRQSVAFWCNPISGHATLYWYQQILGQGPKLLIQFQNNGVVDDSQLPKDRFSAERLKGVDSTLKIQPAKLEDSAVYLCASSSSSGMGNQPQHFGDGTRLSIL.

V gene TRBV3-1 combines with J gene TRBJ2-1, with 7 bases aligning to TRBD2. The CDR3 runs 16 residues. V shed 0 bases and J 2 bases; nucleotides not matched to a gene: 4. Germline assignment: CDR1 LGHDT and CDR2 YNNKEL (reference sequence). The CDR3 is CASSQDWEGPYNEQFF. CDR3 nucleotide sequence: TGTGCCAGCAGCCAAGATTGGGAGGGCCCCTACAATGAGCAGTTCTTC.

The V and J genes are TRBV7-9 and TRBJ1-1, with no clear D. This CDR3 has 14 residues. Trimming pared 6 bases from V and 3 bases from J, leaving 14 bases between. CDR1 SEHNR and CDR2 FQNEAQ come from the germline V gene (reference sequence). CDR3 protein: CASSPYSGDTEAFF. The CDR3 nucleotides are TGTGCCAGCAGTCCCTATAGTGGGGACACTGAAGCTTTCTTT.

This chain uses TRBV28 with TRBJ1-2; 8 bases match TRBD1. J gave up 8 bases and V 1 base, and 6 bases lay outside the gene matches. Germline V gives CDR1 MDHEN, CDR2 SYDVKM. CDR3 size: 14 residues. The CDR3 bases are TGTGCCAGCAGTTTATTGGACAGGGTAGGAGGCTACACCTTC. Residues: CASSLLDRVGGYTF.

The chain joins TRBV11-3 to TRBJ2-7; D unclear. Germline V lookup: CDR1 SGHNT, CDR2 YENEEA. The CDR3 extends over 15 amino acids. The germline V and J ends were trimmed by 0 bases and 2 bases, with 11 bases remaining between them. CDR3 nucleotide sequence: TGTGCCAGCAGCTTAGATCCGCGGCTGGCCTACGAGCAGTACTTC. Translation: CASSLDPRLAYEQYF.

This chain connects TRBV12-3 or TRBV12-4 to TRBJ2-1; 7 bases map to TRBD2. Trimming removed 8 bases from V and 0 bases from J; junction bases left unmatched: 4. CDR3 size: 14 residues. This chain's CDR3 is CASLGTTSYNEQFF. The CDR3 DNA follows: TGTGCCAGCTTGGGGACTACCTCCTACAATGAGCAGTTCTTC.

This clonotype came up a few times. The chain combines TRBV18 with TRBJ2-3, with 11 bases matching TRBD1. The germline V gene encodes CDR1 KGHSH and CDR2 LQKENI. V gave up 3 bases and J gave up 2 bases; unmatched junction bases: 7. The CDR3 is 17 amino acids. CDR3: CASSPLRTGGNTDTQYF. Here the CDR3 DNA reads TGTGCCAGCTCACCCCTTCGGACAGGGGGCAACACAGATACGCAGTATTTT. The whole variable domain, remainder taken from reference TRBV18 and TRBJ2-3, is NAGVMQNPRHLVRRRGQEARLRCSPMKGHSHVYWYRQLPEEGLKFMVYLQKENIIDESGMPKERFSAEFPKEGPSILRIQQVVRGDSAAYFCASSPLRTGGNTDTQYFGPGTRLTVL.